This note documents a single TCR beta chain sequence. The data were produced by immunoSEQ multiplex PCR, yet TCRdb's version contains in-frame clones alone and is incomplete. This sample has over 25,000 clones, with approximately 78% found just once. The entry originates in a study of regulatory dendritic cells for organ transplantation. With 6 bases removed from V and 8 bases from J, the gap between germline ends came to 17 bases. The length of the CDR3 is 15 residues. Germline CDR1 reads SNHLY; CDR2 reads FYNNEI. This receptor was taken from a human donor in good health. V is TRBV2 and J is TRBJ1-6, with D unresolved. The sequenced sample consisted of naive CD4+ T cells from blood. The sample's subset: CD45RA+ naive T cells. The DNA of the CDR3 is TGTGCCAGCAGGCTCGGGAGGGCCGAACATTCACCCCTCCACTTT. Translated, it gives CASRLGRAEHSPLHF.